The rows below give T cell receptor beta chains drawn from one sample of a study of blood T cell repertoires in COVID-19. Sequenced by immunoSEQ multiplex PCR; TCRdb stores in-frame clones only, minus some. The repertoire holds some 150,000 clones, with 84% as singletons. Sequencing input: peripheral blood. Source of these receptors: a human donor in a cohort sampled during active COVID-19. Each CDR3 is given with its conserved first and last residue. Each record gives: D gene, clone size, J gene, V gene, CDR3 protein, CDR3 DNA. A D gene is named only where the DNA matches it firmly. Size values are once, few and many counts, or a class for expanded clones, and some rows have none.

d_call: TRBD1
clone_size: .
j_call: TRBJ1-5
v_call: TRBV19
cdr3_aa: CASSTPGQLSNQPQHF
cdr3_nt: TGTGCCAGTAGTACCCCGGGACAGCTGAGCAATCAGCCCCAGCATTTT

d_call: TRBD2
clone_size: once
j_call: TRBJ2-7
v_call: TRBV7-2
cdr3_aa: CASSLRGTSGGALSYEQYF
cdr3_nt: TGTGCCAGCAGCTTACGAGGGACTAGCGGGGGGGCCTTAAGCTACGAGCAGTACTTC

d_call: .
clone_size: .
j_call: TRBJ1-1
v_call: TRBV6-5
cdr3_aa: CASSYLMTTMNTEAFF
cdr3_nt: TGTGCCAGCAGTTACTTAATGACGACAATGAACACTGAAGCTTTCTTT

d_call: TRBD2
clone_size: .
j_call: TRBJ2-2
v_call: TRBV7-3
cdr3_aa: CASSLRTSGGGRELFF
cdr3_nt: TGTGCCAGCAGCTTACGGACTAGCGGGGGAGGGAGGGAGCTGTTTTTT

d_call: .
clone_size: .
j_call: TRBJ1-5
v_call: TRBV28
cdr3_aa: CASFTGFQPQHF
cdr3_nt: TGTGCCAGCTTCACGGGATTTCAGCCCCAGCATTTT

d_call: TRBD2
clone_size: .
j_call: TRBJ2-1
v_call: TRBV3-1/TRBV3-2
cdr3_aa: CASSQPRGGHNEQFF
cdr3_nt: TGTGCCAGCAGCCAACCTCGGGGGGGACACAATGAGCAGTTCTTC

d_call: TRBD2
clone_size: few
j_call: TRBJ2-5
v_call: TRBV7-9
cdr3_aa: CASSFSSGGASEETQYF
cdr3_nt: TGTGCCAGCAGCTTCTCTAGCGGGGGGGCTTCAGAAGAGACCCAGTACTTC

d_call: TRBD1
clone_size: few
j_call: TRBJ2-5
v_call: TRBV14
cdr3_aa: CASSPVPGQRETQYF
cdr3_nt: TGTGCCAGCAGCCCCGTCCCGGGACAGCGAGAGACCCAGTACTTC

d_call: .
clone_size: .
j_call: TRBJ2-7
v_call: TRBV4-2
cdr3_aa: CASSQETRQGEQYF
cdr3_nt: TGTGCCAGCAGCCAAGAGACTAGGCAGGGCGAGCAGTACTTC

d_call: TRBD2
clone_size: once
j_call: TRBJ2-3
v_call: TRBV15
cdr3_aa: CATSRGPAGGTDTQYF
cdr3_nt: TGTGCCACCAGCAGAGGACCAGCGGGGGGCACAGATACGCAGTATTTT

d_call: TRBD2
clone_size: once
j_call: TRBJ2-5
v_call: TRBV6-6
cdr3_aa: CASGGGVETQYF
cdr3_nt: TGTGCCAGCGGCGGGGGGGTGGAGACCCAGTACTTC

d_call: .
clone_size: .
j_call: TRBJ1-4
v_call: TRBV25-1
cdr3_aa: CASSESLANEKLFF
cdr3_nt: TGTGCCAGCAGTGAAAGCCTAGCTAATGAAAAACTGTTTTTT

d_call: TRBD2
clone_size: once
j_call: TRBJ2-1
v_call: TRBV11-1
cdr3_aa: CASSKLAGGMYNEQFF
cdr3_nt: TGTGCCAGCAGCAAACTAGCGGGGGGGATGTACAATGAGCAGTTCTTC

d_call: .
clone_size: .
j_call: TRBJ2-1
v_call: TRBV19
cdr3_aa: CASRAGLLLDNEQFF
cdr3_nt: TGTGCCAGTAGGGCGGGACTCCTACTCGACAATGAGCAGTTCTTC

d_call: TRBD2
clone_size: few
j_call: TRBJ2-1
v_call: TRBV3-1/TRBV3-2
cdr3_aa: CASNFWRGNEQFF
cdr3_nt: TGTGCCAGCAATTTCTGGCGGGGGAATGAGCAGTTCTTC

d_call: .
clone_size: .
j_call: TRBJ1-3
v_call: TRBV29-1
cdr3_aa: CSVDEGGGNTIYF
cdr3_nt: TGCAGCGTTGATGAGGGCGGTGGAAACACCATATATTTT

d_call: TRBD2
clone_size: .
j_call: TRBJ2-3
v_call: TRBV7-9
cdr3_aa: CASSSRTSGGQDTQYF
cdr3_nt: TGTGCCAGCAGCTCCCGGACTAGCGGGGGGCAAGATACGCAGTATTTT

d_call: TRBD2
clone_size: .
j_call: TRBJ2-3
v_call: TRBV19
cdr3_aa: CASKRGSSTDTQYF
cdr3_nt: TGTGCCAGTAAGCGGGGATCTAGCACAGATACGCAGTATTTT

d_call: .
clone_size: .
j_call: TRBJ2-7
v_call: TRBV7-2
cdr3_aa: CASSLALYEQYF
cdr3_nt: TGTGCCAGCAGCTTAGCCCTTTACGAGCAGTACTTC

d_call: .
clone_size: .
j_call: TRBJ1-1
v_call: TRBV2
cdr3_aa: CASLLGSGRRPPEAFF
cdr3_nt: TGTGCCAGCTTGCTAGGGTCGGGGAGGCGGCCGCCTGAAGCTTTCTTT

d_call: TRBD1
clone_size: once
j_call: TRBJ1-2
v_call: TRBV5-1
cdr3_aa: CASSFFGPDRVAYGYTF
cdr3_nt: TGCGCCAGCAGCTTTTTTGGCCCCGACAGGGTGGCTTATGGCTACACCTTC

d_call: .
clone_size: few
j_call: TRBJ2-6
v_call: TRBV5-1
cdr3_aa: CASEGPGANVLTF
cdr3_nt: TGCGCCAGCGAGGGCCCTGGGGCCAACGTCCTGACTTTC

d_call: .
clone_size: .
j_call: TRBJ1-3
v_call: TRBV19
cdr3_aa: CASSFVERGNTIYF
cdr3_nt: TGTGCCAGTAGTTTTGTGGAGCGTGGAAACACCATATATTTT

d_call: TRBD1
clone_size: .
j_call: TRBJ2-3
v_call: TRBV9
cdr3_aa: CASSKRTGVTDTQYF
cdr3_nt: TGTGCCAGCAGCAAGCGGACAGGGGTCACAGATACGCAGTATTTT

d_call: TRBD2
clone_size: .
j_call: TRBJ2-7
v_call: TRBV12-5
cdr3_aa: CASGRTTGGPYEQYF
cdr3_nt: TGTGCTAGTGGCCGCACTACGGGGGGACCCTACGAGCAGTACTTC

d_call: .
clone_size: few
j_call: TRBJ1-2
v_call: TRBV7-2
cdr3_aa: CASSVPGVGYTF
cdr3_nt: TGTGCCAGCAGCGTCCCGGGGGTTGGCTACACCTTC

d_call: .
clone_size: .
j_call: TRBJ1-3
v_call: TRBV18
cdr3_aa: CASSPPQDSGNTIYF
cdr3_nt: TGTGCCAGCTCACCACCACAGGACTCTGGAAACACCATATATTTT

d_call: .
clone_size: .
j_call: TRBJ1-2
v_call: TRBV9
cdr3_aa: CASSVSTGSTHGYTF
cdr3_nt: TGTGCCAGCAGCGTGAGTACAGGGAGTACCCATGGCTACACCTTC

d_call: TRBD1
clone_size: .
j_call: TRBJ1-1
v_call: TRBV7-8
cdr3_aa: CASSQGQRNTEAFF
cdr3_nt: TGTGCCAGCAGCCAGGGACAGAGGAACACTGAAGCTTTCTTT

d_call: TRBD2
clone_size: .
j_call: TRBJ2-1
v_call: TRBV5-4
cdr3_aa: CASSSKRGELDEQFF
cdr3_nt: TGTGCCAGCAGTTCAAAGCGGGGGGAATTGGATGAGCAGTTCTTC

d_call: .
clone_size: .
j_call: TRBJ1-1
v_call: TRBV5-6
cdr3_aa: CASSFPVVSSGTEAFF
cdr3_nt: TGTGCCAGCAGCTTCCCAGTGGTTAGCTCTGGCACTGAAGCTTTCTTT

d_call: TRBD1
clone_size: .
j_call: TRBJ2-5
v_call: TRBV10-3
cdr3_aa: CAIRPGTGEGETQYF
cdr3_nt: TGTGCCATCAGACCCGGGACAGGGGAGGGAGAGACCCAGTACTTC

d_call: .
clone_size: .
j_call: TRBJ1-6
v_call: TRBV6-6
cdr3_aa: CASRGGPSTLHF
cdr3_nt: TGTGCCAGCAGGGGCGGGCCCTCGACCCTCCACTTT

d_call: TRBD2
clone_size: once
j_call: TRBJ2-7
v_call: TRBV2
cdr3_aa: CASSEGIGEGYEQYF
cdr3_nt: TGTGCCAGCAGTGAGGGGATCGGGGAGGGCTACGAGCAGTACTTC

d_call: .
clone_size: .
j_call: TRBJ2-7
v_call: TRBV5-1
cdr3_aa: CASSLVSHEQYF
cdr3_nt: TGCGCCAGCAGCTTGGTGAGCCACGAGCAGTACTTC

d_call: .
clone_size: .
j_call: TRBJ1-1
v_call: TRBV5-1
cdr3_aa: CASSLGDLNTEAFF
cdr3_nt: TGCGCCAGCAGCTTAGGGGATTTGAACACTGAAGCTTTCTTT

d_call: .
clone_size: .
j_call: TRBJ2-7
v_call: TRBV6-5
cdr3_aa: CASSYGGNLYEQYF
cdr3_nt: TGTGCCAGCAGTTATGGAGGCAATCTCTACGAGCAGTACTTC

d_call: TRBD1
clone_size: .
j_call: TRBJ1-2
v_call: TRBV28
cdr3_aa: CASIPGGRDGYTF
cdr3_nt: TGTGCCAGCATCCCAGGGGGTCGGGATGGCTACACCTTC

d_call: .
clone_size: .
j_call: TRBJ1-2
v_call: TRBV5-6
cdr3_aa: CASSPRQARWGYGYTF
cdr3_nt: TGTGCCAGCAGCCCTCGACAGGCCCGGTGGGGCTATGGCTACACCTTC

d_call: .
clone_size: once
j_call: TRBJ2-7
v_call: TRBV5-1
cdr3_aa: CASSLNYAFYEQYF
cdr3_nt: TGCGCCAGCAGCTTGAATTACGCGTTCTACGAGCAGTACTTC

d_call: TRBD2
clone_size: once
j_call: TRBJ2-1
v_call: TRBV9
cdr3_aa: CASSVTSGGHEQFF
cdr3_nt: TGTGCCAGCAGCGTTACTAGCGGAGGGCATGAGCAGTTCTTC

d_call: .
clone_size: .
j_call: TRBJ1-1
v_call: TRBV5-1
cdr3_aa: CASSPETFMNTEAFF
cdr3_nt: TGCGCCAGCAGCCCAGAGACATTTATGAACACTGAAGCTTTCTTT

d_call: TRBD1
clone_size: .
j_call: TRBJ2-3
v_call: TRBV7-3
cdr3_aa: CASSRTGGDTDTQYF
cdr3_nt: TGTGCCAGCAGCCGGACAGGGGGGGACACAGATACGCAGTATTTT

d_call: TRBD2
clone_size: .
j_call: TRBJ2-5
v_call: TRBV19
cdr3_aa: CASSTGTSGGETQYF
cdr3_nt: TGTGCCAGTAGTACCGGGACTAGCGGGGGGGAGACCCAGTACTTC

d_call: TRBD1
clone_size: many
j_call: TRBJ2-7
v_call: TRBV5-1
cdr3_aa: CASSLGGQGSHEQYF
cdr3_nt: TGCGCCAGCAGCTTGGGGGGACAGGGATCCCACGAGCAGTACTTC

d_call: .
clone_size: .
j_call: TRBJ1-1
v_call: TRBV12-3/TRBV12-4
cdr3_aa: CASSHSTEAFF
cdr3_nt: TGTGCCAGCAGCCACAGCACTGAAGCTTTCTTT

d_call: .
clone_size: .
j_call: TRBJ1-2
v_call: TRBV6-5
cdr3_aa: CASRSPTGSYGYTF
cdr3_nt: TGTGCCAGCAGGAGCCCAACAGGGTCATATGGCTACACCTTC

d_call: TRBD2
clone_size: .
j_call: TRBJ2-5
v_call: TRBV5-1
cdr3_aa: CASSFSGGGDETQYF
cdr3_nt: TGCGCCAGCAGCTTTAGCGGGGGGGGTGATGAGACCCAGTACTTC

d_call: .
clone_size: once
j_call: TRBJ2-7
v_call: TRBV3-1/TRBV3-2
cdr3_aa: CASSRAYEQYF
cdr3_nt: TGTGCCAGCAGCCGAGCCTACGAGCAGTACTTC

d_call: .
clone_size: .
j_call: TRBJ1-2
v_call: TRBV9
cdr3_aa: CASSSGTGGIYGYTF
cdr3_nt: TGTGCCAGCAGCTCCGGGACCGGGGGGATCTATGGCTACACCTTC